This is a list of T cell receptor beta chains from one sample in a study of response to subunit inactivated influenza vaccine. One entry per CDR3 protein, called by TCRdb with MiXCR from the RT-PCR reads. The profile shows approximately 500,000 distinct CDR3 sequences, over 10% of them singletons. Specimen: PBMCs from blood, collected about 40 days after vaccination. These receptors came from a man aged 50 or older who received an inactivated influenza vaccine. Both conserved end residues are part of each CDR3. The D gene is left open where the match is weak. Clone size is not always given. Where it is, it says once, few, many or a class for expanded clones.

V: TRBV7-9; J: TRBJ2-7; D: -; size: few; CDR3: CASSQARGTYEQYF; DNA: TGTGCCAGCAGCCAGGCTCGGGGCACCTACGAGCAGTACTTC
V: TRBV5-6; J: TRBJ1-1; D: TRBD1; size: few; CDR3: CASSWDRGNEAFF; DNA: TGTGCCAGCAGCTGGGACAGGGGGAATGAAGCTTTCTTT
V: TRBV6-2/TRBV6-3; J: TRBJ2-6; D: TRBD1; size: -; CDR3: CASIFGSDRANPSSGANVLTF; DNA: TGTGCCAGCATCTTCGGGTCGGACAGGGCGAACCCGAGCTCTGGGGCCAACGTCCTGACTTTC
V: TRBV12-3/TRBV12-4; J: TRBJ2-7; D: -; size: many; CDR3: CASSYGRLTYEQYF; DNA: TGTGCCAGCAGCTACGGACGGTTAACCTACGAGCAGTACTTC
V: TRBV7-9; J: TRBJ2-5; D: TRBD2; size: -; CDR3: CAAATGGRETQYF; DNA: TGTGCCGCCGCCACGGGGGGTCGAGAGACCCAGTACTTC
V: TRBV5-1; J: TRBJ2-2; D: TRBD1; size: -; CDR3: CASSVGQGVLEELSF; DNA: TGCGCCAGCAGCGTGGGACAGGGGGTGTTGGAGGAGCTGTCTTTT
V: TRBV20-1; J: TRBJ2-1; D: -; size: few; CDR3: CSARGGGHLNEQFF; DNA: TGCAGTGCTAGAGGGGGGGGACACCTCAATGAGCAGTTCTTC
V: TRBV11-2; J: TRBJ2-7; D: -; size: few; CDR3: CASSPLGGAYEQYF; DNA: TGTGCCAGCAGCCCCCTAGGGGGAGCCTACGAGCAGTACTTC
V: TRBV7-9; J: TRBJ1-2; D: TRBD1; size: few; CDR3: CASRPTDRDGYTF; DNA: TGTGCCAGCAGACCAACTGACAGGGATGGCTACACCTTC
V: TRBV5-1; J: TRBJ2-3; D: -; size: -; CDR3: CASSLEFTTDTQYF; DNA: TGCGCCAGCAGCTTGGAATTTACCACAGATACGCAGTATTTT
V: TRBV5-1; J: TRBJ2-5; D: -; size: -; CDR3: CASSARVARETQYF; DNA: TGCGCCAGCAGCGCAAGGGTAGCTAGAGAGACCCAGTACTTC
V: TRBV4-1; J: TRBJ2-7; D: TRBD2; size: few; CDR3: CASSQSPAGGSYEQYF; DNA: TGCGCCAGCAGCCAAAGTCCTGCGGGGGGATCCTACGAGCAGTACTTC
V: TRBV28; J: TRBJ2-5; D: TRBD1; size: few; CDR3: CASTWGQSLLETQYF; DNA: TGTGCCAGCACCTGGGGACAGAGTTTGTTAGAGACCCAGTACTTC
V: TRBV12-3/TRBV12-4; J: TRBJ1-3; D: -; size: -; CDR3: CASLPRGSGNTIYF; DNA: TGTGCCAGCCTACCGAGGGGCTCTGGAAACACCATATATTTT
V: TRBV6-1; J: TRBJ1-6; D: -; size: -; CDR3: CASCAGYNSPLHF; DNA: TGTGCCAGCTGCGCCGGGTATAATTCACCCCTCCACTTT
V: TRBV3-1; J: TRBJ2-7; D: TRBD2; size: few; CDR3: CASSQVTSGLAGSYEQYF; DNA: TGTGCCAGCAGCCAAGTGACATCGGGACTAGCGGGGTCCTACGAGCAGTACTTC
V: TRBV24-1; J: TRBJ2-5; D: -; size: few; CDR3: CATSDSRGIDQYF; DNA: TGTGCCACCAGTGATTCCCGCGGGATCGACCAGTACTTC
V: TRBV3-1; J: TRBJ1-5; D: -; size: few; CDR3: CASSQDPHSNQPQHF; DNA: TGTGCCAGCAGCCAAGATCCCCATAGCAATCAGCCCCAGCATTTT
V: TRBV7-8; J: TRBJ2-7; D: -; size: few; CDR3: CASSLVGGTPSYEQYF; DNA: TGTGCCAGCAGCTTAGTGGGGGGAACCCCCTCCTACGAGCAGTACTTC
V: TRBV7-2; J: TRBJ2-7; D: -; size: many; CDR3: CASSLAFLTDEQYF; DNA: TGTGCCAGCAGCTTAGCGTTTTTGACGGACGAGCAGTACTTC
V: TRBV29-1; J: TRBJ1-5; D: -; size: few; CDR3: CSVVIVDSNQPQHF; DNA: TGCAGCGTTGTTATAGTCGATAGCAATCAGCCCCAGCATTTT
V: TRBV27; J: TRBJ2-5; D: TRBD1; size: -; CDR3: CASSDQPHRGEETQYF; DNA: TGTGCCAGCAGTGACCAACCACACAGGGGCGAAGAGACCCAGTACTTC
V: TRBV9; J: TRBJ2-1; D: -; size: -; CDR3: CASSPGQDEQFF; DNA: TGTGCCAGCAGCCCAGGTCAGGATGAGCAGTTCTTC
V: TRBV10-3; J: TRBJ2-7; D: TRBD1; size: -; CDR3: CAIGRTGSAYEQYF; DNA: TGTGCCATCGGGAGGACAGGGTCAGCCTACGAGCAGTACTTC
V: TRBV25-1; J: TRBJ1-2; D: TRBD1; size: many; CDR3: CASSPSAGDREGGYGYTF; DNA: TGTGCCAGCAGCCCCAGCGCCGGGGACAGGGAAGGAGGCTATGGCTACACCTTC
V: TRBV20-1; J: TRBJ2-1; D: TRBD2; size: few; CDR3: CSARSRTSGVEQFF; DNA: TGCAGTGCTAGATCCCGGACTAGCGGGGTTGAGCAGTTCTTC
V: TRBV12-3/TRBV12-4; J: TRBJ1-5; D: -; size: few; CDR3: CASSPQTRDGNQPQHF; DNA: TGTGCCAGCAGCCCACAGACTCGGGATGGCAATCAGCCCCAGCATTTT
V: TRBV5-1; J: TRBJ2-1; D: TRBD2; size: few; CDR3: CASSGGGTSGDNEQFF; DNA: TGCGCCAGCAGCGGGGGGGGGACTAGCGGAGACAATGAGCAGTTCTTC
V: TRBV11-2; J: TRBJ2-1; D: -; size: -; CDR3: CASSLGTLNSGPQDNEQFF; DNA: TGTGCCAGCAGCTTAGGGACACTTAATAGCGGCCCCCAAGATAATGAGCAGTTCTTC
V: TRBV12-3/TRBV12-4; J: TRBJ2-3; D: -; size: few; CDR3: CASHRRTDTQYF; DNA: TGTGCCAGCCATAGGCGCACAGATACGCAGTATTTT
V: TRBV9; J: TRBJ2-5; D: -; size: few; CDR3: CASSRSTGRETQYF; DNA: TGTGCCAGCAGCCGATCAACAGGGCGAGAGACCCAGTACTTC